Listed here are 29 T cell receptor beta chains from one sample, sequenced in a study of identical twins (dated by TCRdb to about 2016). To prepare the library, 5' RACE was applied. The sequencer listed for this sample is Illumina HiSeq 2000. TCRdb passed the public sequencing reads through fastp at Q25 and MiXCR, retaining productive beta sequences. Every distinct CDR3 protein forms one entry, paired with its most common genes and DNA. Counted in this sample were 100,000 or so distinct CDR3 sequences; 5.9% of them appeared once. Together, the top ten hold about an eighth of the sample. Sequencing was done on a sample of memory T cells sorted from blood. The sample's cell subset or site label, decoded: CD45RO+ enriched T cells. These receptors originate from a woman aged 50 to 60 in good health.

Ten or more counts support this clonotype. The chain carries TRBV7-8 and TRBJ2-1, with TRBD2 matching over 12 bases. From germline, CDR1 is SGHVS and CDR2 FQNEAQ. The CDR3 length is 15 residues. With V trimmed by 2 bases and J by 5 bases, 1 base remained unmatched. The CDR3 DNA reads TGTGCCAGCAGCTTAAGACTAGCGGGGGACAATGAGCAGTTCTTC. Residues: CASSLRLAGDNEQFF.

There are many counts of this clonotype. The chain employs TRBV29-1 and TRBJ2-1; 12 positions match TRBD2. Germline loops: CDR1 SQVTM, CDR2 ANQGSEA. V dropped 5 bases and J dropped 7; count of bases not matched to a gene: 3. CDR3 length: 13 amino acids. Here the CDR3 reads CSVPSGRGNEQFF. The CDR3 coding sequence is TGCAGCGTTCCTAGCGGGAGGGGTAATGAGCAGTTCTTC.

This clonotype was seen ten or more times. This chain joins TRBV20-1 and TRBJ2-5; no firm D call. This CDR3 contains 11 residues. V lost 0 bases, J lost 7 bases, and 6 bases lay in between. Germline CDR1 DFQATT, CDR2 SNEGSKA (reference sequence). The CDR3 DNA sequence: TGCAGTGCTAGAGACAAGGGGACCCAGTACTTC. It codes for CSARDKGTQYF.

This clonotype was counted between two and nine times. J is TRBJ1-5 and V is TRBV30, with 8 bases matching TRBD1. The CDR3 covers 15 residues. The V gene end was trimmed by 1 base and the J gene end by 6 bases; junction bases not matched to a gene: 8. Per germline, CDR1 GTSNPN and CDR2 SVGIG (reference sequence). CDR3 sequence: CAWSGGQEGGQPQHF. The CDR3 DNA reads TGTGCCTGGAGTGGGGGACAGGAGGGCGGTCAGCCCCAGCATTTT.

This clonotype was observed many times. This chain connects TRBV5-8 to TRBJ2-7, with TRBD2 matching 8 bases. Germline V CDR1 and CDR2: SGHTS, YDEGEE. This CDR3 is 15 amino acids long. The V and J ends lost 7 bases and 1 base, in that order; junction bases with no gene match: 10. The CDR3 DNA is TGTGCCAGCCACGGTTTGACGGGAGGGTCCTACGAGCAGTACTTC. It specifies CASHGLTGGSYEQYF.

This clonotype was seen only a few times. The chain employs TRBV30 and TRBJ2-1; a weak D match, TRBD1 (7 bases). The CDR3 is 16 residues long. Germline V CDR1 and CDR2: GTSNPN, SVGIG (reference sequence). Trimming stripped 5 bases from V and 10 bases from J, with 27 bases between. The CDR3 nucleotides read TGTGCCTGGGAGGGGGCCAATAGCGGCGCACGGTGGGAGCAGTTCTTC. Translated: CAWEGANSGARWEQFF.

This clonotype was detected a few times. The CDR3 nucleotides read TGTGCCAGCTCACCTACAGCTGTAGGGGACACCGGGGAGCTGTTTTTT. The encoded protein is CASSPTAVGDTGELFF. The chain uses TRBV18 and TRBJ2-2, with a tentative D call TRBD1 (5 bases). Germline V CDR1 and CDR2: KGHSH, LQKENI. The CDR3 extends over 16 amino acids. V was pared by 3 bases and J by 3 bases, with 14 bases between.

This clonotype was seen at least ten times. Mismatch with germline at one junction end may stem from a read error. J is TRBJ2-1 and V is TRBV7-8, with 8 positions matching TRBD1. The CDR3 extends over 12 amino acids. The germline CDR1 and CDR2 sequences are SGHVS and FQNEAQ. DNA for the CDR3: TGTGCCAGCAGCCTCTGGGGGGACAGGAAGATCTTC. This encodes CASSLWGDRKIF. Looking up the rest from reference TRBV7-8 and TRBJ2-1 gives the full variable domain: GAGVSQSPRYKVAKRGQDVALRCDPISGHVSLFWYQQALGQGPEFLTYFQNEAQLDKSGLPSDRFFAERPEGSVSTLKIQRTQQEDSAVYLCASSLWGDRKIFGPGTRLTVL.

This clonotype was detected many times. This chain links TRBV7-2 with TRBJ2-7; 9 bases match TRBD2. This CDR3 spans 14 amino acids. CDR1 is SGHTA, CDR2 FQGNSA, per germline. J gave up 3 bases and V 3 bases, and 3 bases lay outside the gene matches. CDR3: CASSFSSGIYEQYF. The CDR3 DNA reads TGTGCCAGCAGCTTTTCTAGCGGGATCTACGAGCAGTACTTC.

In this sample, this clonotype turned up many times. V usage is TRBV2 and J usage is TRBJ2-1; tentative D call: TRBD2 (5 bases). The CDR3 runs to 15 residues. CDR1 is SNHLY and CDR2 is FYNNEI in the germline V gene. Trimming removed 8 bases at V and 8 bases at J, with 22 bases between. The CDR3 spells CASRRPDSLGDEQFF. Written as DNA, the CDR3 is TGTGCCAGCCGCCGTCCGGACTCCCTTGGGGATGAGCAGTTCTTC.

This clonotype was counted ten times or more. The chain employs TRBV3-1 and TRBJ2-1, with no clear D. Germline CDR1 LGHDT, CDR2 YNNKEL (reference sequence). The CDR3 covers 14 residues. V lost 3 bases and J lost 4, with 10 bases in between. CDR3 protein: CASSQTGPYNEQFF. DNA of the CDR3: TGTGCCAGCAGCCAGACCGGGCCTTACAATGAGCAGTTCTTC.

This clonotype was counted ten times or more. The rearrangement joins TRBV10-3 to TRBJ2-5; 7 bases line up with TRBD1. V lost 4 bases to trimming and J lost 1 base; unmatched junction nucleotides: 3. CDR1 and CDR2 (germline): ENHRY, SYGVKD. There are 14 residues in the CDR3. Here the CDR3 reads CAISAGQTQETQYF. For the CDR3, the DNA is TGTGCCATCAGTGCGGGACAGACCCAAGAGACCCAGTACTTC.

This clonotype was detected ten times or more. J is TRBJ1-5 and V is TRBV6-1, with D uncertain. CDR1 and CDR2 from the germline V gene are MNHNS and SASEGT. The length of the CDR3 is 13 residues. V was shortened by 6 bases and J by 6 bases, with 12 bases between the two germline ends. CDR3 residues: CASSTVLGQPQHF. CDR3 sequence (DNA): TGTGCCAGCAGCACAGTATTAGGTCAGCCCCAGCATTTT.

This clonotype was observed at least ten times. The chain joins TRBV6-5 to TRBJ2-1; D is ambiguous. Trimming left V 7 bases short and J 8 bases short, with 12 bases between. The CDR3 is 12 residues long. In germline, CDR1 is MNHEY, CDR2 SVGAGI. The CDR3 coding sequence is TGTGCCAGCAAGGACCTTCTGGATGAGCAGTTCTTC. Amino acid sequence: CASKDLLDEQFF.

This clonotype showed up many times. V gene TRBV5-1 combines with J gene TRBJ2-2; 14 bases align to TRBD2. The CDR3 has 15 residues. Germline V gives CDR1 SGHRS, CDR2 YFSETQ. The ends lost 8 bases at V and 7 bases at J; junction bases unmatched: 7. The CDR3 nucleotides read TGCGCCAGTACCGGGACTAGCGGGAGCATCGGGGAGCTGTTTTTT. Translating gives CASTGTSGSIGELFF.

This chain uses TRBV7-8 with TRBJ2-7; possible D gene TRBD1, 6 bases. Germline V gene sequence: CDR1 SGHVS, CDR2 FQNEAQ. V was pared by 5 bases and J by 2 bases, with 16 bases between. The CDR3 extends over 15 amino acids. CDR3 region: CASSLQGLGTYEQYV. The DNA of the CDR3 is TGTGCCAGCAGCCTGCAGGGGCTTGGGACCTACGAGCAGTACGTC.

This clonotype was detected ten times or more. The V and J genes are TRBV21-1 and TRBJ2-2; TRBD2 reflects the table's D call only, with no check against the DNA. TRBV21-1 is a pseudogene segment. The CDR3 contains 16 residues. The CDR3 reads CASSKEGRVSTGELFF. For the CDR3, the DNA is TGTGCCAGCAGCAAGGAGGGGAGGGTCAGTACCGGGGAGCTGTTTTTT.

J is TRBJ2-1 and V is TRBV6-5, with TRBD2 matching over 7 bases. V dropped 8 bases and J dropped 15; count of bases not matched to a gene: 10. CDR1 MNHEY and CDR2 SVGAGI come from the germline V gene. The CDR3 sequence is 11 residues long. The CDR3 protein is CASLGGSLLFF. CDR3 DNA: TGTGCCAGCCTTGGCGGGAGTCTCCTGTTCTTC.

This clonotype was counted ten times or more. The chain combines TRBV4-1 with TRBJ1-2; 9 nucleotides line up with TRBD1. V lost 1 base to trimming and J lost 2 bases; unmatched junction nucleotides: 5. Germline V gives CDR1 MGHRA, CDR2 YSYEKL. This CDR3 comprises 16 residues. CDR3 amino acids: CASSQVGTGTNYGYTF. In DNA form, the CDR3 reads TGCGCCAGCAGCCAAGTGGGGACAGGGACGAACTATGGCTACACCTTC.

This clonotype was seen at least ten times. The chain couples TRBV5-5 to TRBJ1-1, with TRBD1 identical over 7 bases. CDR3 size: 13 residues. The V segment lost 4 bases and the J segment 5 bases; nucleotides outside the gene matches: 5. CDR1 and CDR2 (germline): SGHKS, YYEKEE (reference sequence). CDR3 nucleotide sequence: TGTGCCAGCAGCATAAACAGGGGTACTGAAGCTTTCTTT. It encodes CASSINRGTEAFF.

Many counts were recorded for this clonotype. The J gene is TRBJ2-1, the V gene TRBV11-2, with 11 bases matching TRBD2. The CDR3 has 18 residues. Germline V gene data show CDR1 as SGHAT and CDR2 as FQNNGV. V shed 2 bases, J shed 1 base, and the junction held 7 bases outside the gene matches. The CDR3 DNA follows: TGTGCCAGCAGCTTACAAGCCCTAGCGGGAGGATCCTACAATGAGCAGTTCTTC. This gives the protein CASSLQALAGGSYNEQFF.

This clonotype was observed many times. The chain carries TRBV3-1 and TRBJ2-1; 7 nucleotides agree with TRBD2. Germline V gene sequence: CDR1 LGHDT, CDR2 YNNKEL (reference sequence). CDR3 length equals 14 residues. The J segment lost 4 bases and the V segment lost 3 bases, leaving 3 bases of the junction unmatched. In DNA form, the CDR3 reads TGTGCCAGCAGCCAGGAGGGACTATACAATGAGCAGTTCTTC. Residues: CASSQEGLYNEQFF.

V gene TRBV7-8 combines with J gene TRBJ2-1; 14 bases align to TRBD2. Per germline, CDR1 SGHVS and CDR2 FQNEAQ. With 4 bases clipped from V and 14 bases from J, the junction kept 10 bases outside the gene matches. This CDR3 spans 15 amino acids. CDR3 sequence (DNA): TGTGCCAGCAGCTCCGGGACTAGCGGGGGTAATTGGGAGTTCTTC. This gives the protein CASSSGTSGGNWEFF.

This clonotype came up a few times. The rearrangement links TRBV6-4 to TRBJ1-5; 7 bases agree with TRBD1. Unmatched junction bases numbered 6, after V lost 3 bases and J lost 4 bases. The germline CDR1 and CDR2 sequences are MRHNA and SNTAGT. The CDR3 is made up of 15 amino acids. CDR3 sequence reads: CASSDQPGGNQPQHF. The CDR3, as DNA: TGTGCCAGCAGTGATCAGCCAGGGGGTAATCAGCCCCAGCATTTT.

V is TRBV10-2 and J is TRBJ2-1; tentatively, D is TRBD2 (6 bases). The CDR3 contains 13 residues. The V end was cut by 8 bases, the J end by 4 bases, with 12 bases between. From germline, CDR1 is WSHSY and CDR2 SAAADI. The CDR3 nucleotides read TGCGCCAGCCTGGGACTGAAGTACAATGAGCAGTTCTTC. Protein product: CASLGLKYNEQFF.

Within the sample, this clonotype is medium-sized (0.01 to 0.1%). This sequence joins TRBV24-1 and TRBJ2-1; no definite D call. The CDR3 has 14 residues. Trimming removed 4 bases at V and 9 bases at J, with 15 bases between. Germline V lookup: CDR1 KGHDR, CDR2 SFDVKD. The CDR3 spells CATSEGWGEVEQFF. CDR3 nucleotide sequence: TGTGCCACCAGTGAAGGGTGGGGTGAGGTTGAGCAGTTCTTC.

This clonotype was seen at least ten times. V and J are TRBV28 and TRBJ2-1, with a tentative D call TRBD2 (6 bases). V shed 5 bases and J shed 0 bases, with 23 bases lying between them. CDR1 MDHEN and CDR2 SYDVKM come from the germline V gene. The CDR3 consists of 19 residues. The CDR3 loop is CASSPKGGLVGSSYNEQFF. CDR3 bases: TGTGCCAGCAGTCCTAAGGGAGGCCTCGTCGGGAGCTCCTACAATGAGCAGTTCTTC.

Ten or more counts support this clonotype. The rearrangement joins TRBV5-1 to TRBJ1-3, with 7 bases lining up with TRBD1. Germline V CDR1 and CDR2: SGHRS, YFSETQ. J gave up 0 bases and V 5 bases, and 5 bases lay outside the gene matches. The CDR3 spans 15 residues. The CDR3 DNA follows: TGCGCCAGCAGGGTGACAGGGACCTCTGGAAACACCATATATTTT. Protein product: CASRVTGTSGNTIYF.

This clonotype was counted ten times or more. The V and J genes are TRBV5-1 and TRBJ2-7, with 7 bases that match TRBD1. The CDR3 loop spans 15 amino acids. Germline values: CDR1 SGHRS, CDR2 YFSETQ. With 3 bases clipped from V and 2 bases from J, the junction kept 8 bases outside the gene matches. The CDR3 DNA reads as TGCGCCAGCAGCTCAGGGGGACGGGGCACCTACGAGCAGTACTTC. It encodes CASSSGGRGTYEQYF.